The TCR beta chain described here comes from a study of beta chain features in type 1 diabetes. Staining for CD45RO/CCR7/CD25/CD127/CD95/CD27 allowed sorting of CD4+ naive, central memory, regulatory and stem cell-like memory cells. Since all of the isolated RNA was reverse transcribed, expressed TCRB transcripts were what got sequenced. TCRdb's copy holds only in-frame clones and misses some; the assay was immunoSEQ multiplex PCR. The top ten hold nearly 0.65% of the sample, which has roughly 140,000 clones, approximately 8.1% seen once. The CDR3 runs to 15 residues. The germline CDR1 and CDR2 sequences are SGHTA and FQGNSA. Trimming took 0 bases from V and 0 from J, leaving 9 bases between them. This clone was seen a few times.

The TCR sequence derives from a man younger than 30 in good health. The chain couples TRBV7-2 to TRBJ2-7; the D gene is possibly TRBD2 (5 bases). Sequencing input: central memory CD4+ T cells from blood. CDR3 sequence (DNA): TGTGCCAGCAGCTTAGCATCGGGGAGCTCCTACGAGCAGTACTTC. Translated: CASSLASGSSYEQYF.